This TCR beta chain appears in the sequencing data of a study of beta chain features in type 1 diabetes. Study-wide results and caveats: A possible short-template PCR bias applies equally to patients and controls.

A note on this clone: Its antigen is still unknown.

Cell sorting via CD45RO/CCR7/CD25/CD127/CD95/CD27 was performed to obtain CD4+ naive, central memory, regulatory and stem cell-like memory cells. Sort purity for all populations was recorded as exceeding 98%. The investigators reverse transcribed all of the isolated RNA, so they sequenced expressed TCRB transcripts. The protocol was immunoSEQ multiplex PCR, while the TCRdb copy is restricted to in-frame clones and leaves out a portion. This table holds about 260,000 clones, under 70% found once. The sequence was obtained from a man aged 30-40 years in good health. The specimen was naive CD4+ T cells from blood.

The CDR3 spells CASSLQSSGANVLTF. DNA for the CDR3: TGTGCCAGCAGCCTCCAGAGCTCTGGGGCCAACGTCCTGACTTTC. V is TRBV7-2 and J is TRBJ2-6, with D unclear. This CDR3 is built from 15 residues. The germline V gene has CDR1 SGHTA and CDR2 FQGNSA. V gave up 5 bases and J gave up 0 bases, with 8 bases separating them.